This T cell receptor beta chain was found in a study of blood T cell repertoires in COVID-19. Study background: Some COVID-19 samples were acute and others convalescent; all came from the United States, Italy and Spain. The cDNA or gDNA used as material had been derived from T cells, B-cell-depleted T cells, or PBMCs.

Residents of 24 US areas, aged roughly 18 to 95 years, made up the participants. Which cohort a participant joined came from the clinical history participants gave. This clone was counted between two and nine times. Method: immunoSEQ multiplex PCR; TCRdb's copy keeps in-frame clones and lacks some. Altogether 150,000 to 200,000 clones are present, 76% being singletons, with the ten largest covering roughly a sixth. The sequence came from a woman aged 50 to 65 with acute COVID-19. The sequenced sample consisted of PBMCs or T cells enriched from blood (not recorded which).

The CDR3 here is CASSQDSRLAETQYF. DNA for the CDR3: TGCGCCAGCAGCCAAGATTCCAGACTAGCGGAGACCCAGTACTTC. The chain uses TRBV4-3 and TRBJ2-5; 8 nucleotides line up with TRBD2. This CDR3 comprises 15 residues. V was pared by 0 bases and J by 5 bases, with 5 bases of the junction left unmatched. Germline V gene lookup returns CDR1 LGHNA and CDR2 YSLEER.